These T cell receptor beta chains were read from a single sample in a study of blood T cell repertoires in COVID-19. Assay: immunoSEQ multiplex PCR; the TCRdb copy retains only in-frame clones and omits some. The repertoire holds approximately 190,000 clones, with 80% to 85% as singletons. The sequenced sample consisted of PBMCs or T cells enriched from blood (not recorded which). The receptor source for this set is a woman in her thirties who had been exposed to COVID-19. The CDR3 runs from the conserved cysteine through the conserved F or W. The D gene is left open where the match is weak. Only some rows state a clone size, as once, few, many or a class for expanded clones.

j_call clone_size v_call d_call cdr3_nt cdr3_aa
TRBJ2-4 NA TRBV29-1 TRBD1 TGCAGCGCTGACACACAGGGGGCAGTAGGCATTCAGTACTTC CSADTQGAVGIQYF
TRBJ2-7 NA TRBV7-2 TRBD2 TGTGCCAGCAGCTCCGACGGGACTAGTGACTACGAGCAGTACTTC CASSSDGTSDYEQYF
TRBJ2-1 few TRBV7-9 TRBD2 TGTGCAGCCGACGGGGGGGAGCAGTTCTTC CAADGGEQFF
TRBJ1-4 NA TRBV9 NA TGTGCCAGCAGCAAGGACACTGAAAAACTGTTTTTT CASSKDTEKLFF
TRBJ2-7 NA TRBV27 TRBD1 TGTGCCAGCAGTGCGACAGGGTCCGAGCAGTACTTC CASSATGSEQYF
TRBJ1-5 NA TRBV7-9 TRBD1 TGTGCCAGCAGCCCCCAGGGGGCGACGAGCAATCAGCCCCAGCATTTT CASSPQGATSNQPQHF
TRBJ1-2 NA TRBV20-1 NA TGCAGTGCCAGGGACTCTAGGGGAAACACCTTC CSARDSRGNTF
TRBJ1-2 once TRBV19 NA TGTGCCAGTACCTCCAGGAGGGGCTATGGCTACACCTTC CASTSRRGYGYTF
TRBJ1-3 NA TRBV11-2 NA TGTGCCAGCAGCTTAGACAGGGGAAACACCATATATTTT CASSLDRGNTIYF
TRBJ1-1 once TRBV7-6 NA TGTGCCAGCAGCTTAGCGTCAGGGGTAGGAAGAACTGAAGCTTTCTTT CASSLASGVGRTEAFF
TRBJ1-1 NA TRBV27 NA TGTGCCAGCAGTCAACCTACAGAGAACACTGAAGCTTTCTTT CASSQPTENTEAFF
TRBJ2-3 NA TRBV24-1 NA TGTGCCACCAGTGACCCGTATACGCAGTATTTT CATSDPYTQYF
TRBJ1-1 NA TRBV9 TRBD1 TGTGCCAGCAGCGCCGGCGGGGCAGGGGGTTTTGCTATGAACACTGAAGCTTTCTTT CASSAGGAGGFAMNTEAFF
TRBJ1-1 NA TRBV7-2 TRBD1 TGTGCCAGCAGCTTAGAAGCCAGGGGGCGGACTGAAGCTTTCTTT CASSLEARGRTEAFF
TRBJ2-2 NA TRBV10-1 TRBD1 TGCGCCAGCAGTGAGGCGGGACAGGGCTCCGGGGAGCTGTTTTTT CASSEAGQGSGELFF
TRBJ1-2 NA TRBV3-1/TRBV3-2 NA TGTGCCAGCAGCCAAGCGGAGGGGCTTGGCTACACCTTC CASSQAEGLGYTF
TRBJ2-2 NA TRBV4-3 TRBD1 TGCGCCAGCAGCCAAGCCTTACGACAGGGGCCCAACACCGGGGAGCTGTTTTTT CASSQALRQGPNTGELFF
TRBJ2-3 few TRBV11-1 NA TGTGCCAGTACCCTAACCTTTACAGGGTCAAGTACGCAGTATTTT CASTLTFTGSSTQYF
TRBJ2-7 NA TRBV19 TRBD2 TGTGCCAGTAGTTTCACCCGGGGAGGGAGCGAGCAGTACTTC CASSFTRGGSEQYF
TRBJ2-1 NA TRBV12-5 NA TGTGCTAGTGGTTTGCCGGAAAAAGCAGGACTCGGTGAGTTCTTC CASGLPEKAGLGEFF
TRBJ2-3 NA TRBV5-1 NA TGCGCCAGCAGCCCGGACTGGGGGGGCACAGATACGCAGTATTTT CASSPDWGGTDTQYF
TRBJ1-5 NA TRBV6-6 TRBD1 TGTGCCAGCAGCGCCGGGACAGGTAACAATCAGCCCCAGCATTTT CASSAGTGNNQPQHF
TRBJ2-3 few TRBV2 TRBD2 TGTGCCAGCAGCACCGAAGCGGGGGGGAGGTCAACGGATACGCAGTATTTT CASSTEAGGRSTDTQYF
TRBJ2-5 NA TRBV3-1/TRBV3-2 NA TGTGCCAGCAGCCCAGTCCGGACTTCGGAGACCCAGTACTTC CASSPVRTSETQYF
TRBJ1-1 NA TRBV6-5 NA TGTGCCAGCACGTTGGGAGGGCCCACTGAAGCTTTCTTT CASTLGGPTEAFF
TRBJ1-3 NA TRBV18 TRBD1 TGTGCCAGCTCGCCGGGACAGGGAGGATCTGGAAACACCATATATTTT CASSPGQGGSGNTIYF
TRBJ1-5 NA TRBV27 NA TGTGCCAGCGGGAGGGGATTGGCCGTGAATCAGCCCCAGCATTTT CASGRGLAVNQPQHF
TRBJ1-2 few TRBV29-1 NA TGCAGCGTTGAGGCGGCTAACTATGGCTACACCTTC CSVEAANYGYTF
TRBJ1-2 once TRBV19 NA TGTGACCAGGGTGGCGGCTACACCTTC CDQGGGYTF
TRBJ1-2 NA TRBV7-9 NA TGTGCCAGCAGCTTAGCAGACACCTATGGCTACACCTTC CASSLADTYGYTF
TRBJ1-2 NA TRBV25-1 NA TGTGCCAGCAGTGAAAGGTACCCTTCGGGGTATGGCTACACCTTC CASSERYPSGYGYTF
TRBJ2-7 NA TRBV2 TRBD1 TGTGCCAGCACGGGACAGGGGATAAACTACGAGCAGTACTTC CASTGQGINYEQYF
TRBJ2-7 NA TRBV27 TRBD1 TGTGCCAGCAGTTCCGGGACAGGGGGATTCGAGCAGTACTTC CASSSGTGGFEQYF
TRBJ1-2 NA TRBV30 NA TGTGCCTGGAGTGCAAACAGATCCCCTAATGGCTACACCTTC CAWSANRSPNGYTF
TRBJ2-7 few TRBV25-1 NA TGTGCCAGCAGTGGACTTTACGGGAAAGGGGGAGATGGCGAGCAGTACTTC CASSGLYGKGGDGEQYF
TRBJ2-1 NA TRBV5-5 TRBD1 TGTGCCAGCAGCTTGGCTACCGGGACAGGGGGCCATGAGCAGTTCTTC CASSLATGTGGHEQFF
TRBJ1-6 NA TRBV30 NA TGTGCCTGGAGTGCCGGCGGAGATTCACCCCTCCACTTT CAWSAGGDSPLHF
TRBJ2-2 NA TRBV18 NA TGTGCCAGCTCACCACGAGGCGGGGAGCTGTTTTTT CASSPRGGELFF
TRBJ2-2 once TRBV18 TRBD2 TGTGCCAGCTCACCAGGGACTAGCAGGAGCACCGGGGAGCTGTTTTTT CASSPGTSRSTGELFF
TRBJ1-5 NA TRBV27 NA TGTGCCAGCAGTTTCACGGGCAATCAGCCCCAGCATTTT CASSFTGNQPQHF
TRBJ1-2 few TRBV5-8 NA TGTGCCAGCAGCCCCCTTTTATTCGGGGAAGGGTATGGCTACACCTTC CASSPLLFGEGYGYTF
TRBJ2-5 NA TRBV2 TRBD2 TGTGCCAGCAGCCCCCCGGGACTAGTCAGAGAGACCCAGTACTTC CASSPPGLVRETQYF
TRBJ1-1 NA TRBV6-5 TRBD1 TGTGCCAGCAGCCGCGGGACAGGGGCTACTGAAGCTTTCTTT CASSRGTGATEAFF
TRBJ1-4 NA TRBV7-6 NA TGTGCCAGCAGCTTGGGGGGAAAACTGTTTTTT CASSLGGKLFF
TRBJ2-6 NA TRBV9 NA TGTGCCAGCAGCGGATCAACTTACTCTGGGGCCAACGTCCTGACTTTC CASSGSTYSGANVLTF
TRBJ1-3 NA TRBV19 NA TGTGCCAGTAGGTCTCCTGGAAACACCATATATTTT CASRSPGNTIYF
TRBJ1-1 NA TRBV27 TRBD1 TGTGCCAGCAGTTGGGGGTCTACAGGGGGCACTGAAGCTTTCTTT CASSWGSTGGTEAFF
TRBJ1-4 NA TRBV5-1 NA TGCGCCAGCAGCTTGGAGGGGTTTAGCGAAAAACTGTTTTTT CASSLEGFSEKLFF
TRBJ1-1 NA TRBV9 NA TGTGCCAGCAACAGGGATGGACCGAACACTGAAGCTTTCTTT CASNRDGPNTEAFF
TRBJ1-4 NA TRBV18 NA TGTGCCAGCTCACCATTGGCGCCAGGGGAGGAAAAACTGTTTTTT CASSPLAPGEEKLFF
TRBJ1-5 NA TRBV2 NA TGTGCCAGCAGTGACCCCGGGAGGGGCAATCAGCCCCAGCATTTT CASSDPGRGNQPQHF
TRBJ2-5 NA TRBV4-2 TRBD1 TGTGCCAGCAGCCCAGCAGGGGGAAACGGAGAGACCCAGTACTTC CASSPAGGNGETQYF
TRBJ2-2 few TRBV5-4 TRBD2 TGTGCCAGCAGCTTACTAGCGAACCGGGTGGGCGGGGAGCTGTTTTTT CASSLLANRVGGELFF
TRBJ1-3 NA TRBV29-1 NA TGCAGCGTTGAAGCGTGGGGAGGGACTGGAAACACCATATATTTT CSVEAWGGTGNTIYF
TRBJ2-7 NA TRBV6-5 NA TGTGCCAGCAGTTATAGTACCGACTACGAGCAGTACTTC CASSYSTDYEQYF
TRBJ2-3 NA TRBV7-2 NA TGTGCCAGCAGCTCCCCCCGGACTAGCACAGATACGCAGTATTTT CASSSPRTSTDTQYF